The source of this T cell receptor (beta chain) is a study of blood T cell repertoires in COVID-19. Across the study: The United States, Italy and Spain were the sources of the acute and convalescent COVID-19 samples. T cells, B-cell-depleted T cells, or PBMCs supplied cDNA or gDNA.

In the original workflow: Amplified reference gene primers provided the basis for estimating nucleated cell counts. Assay: immunoSEQ multiplex PCR; the TCRdb copy retains only in-frame clones and omits some. Clonal size and the V and J genes are those of that table, whereas D and trimming came from the DNA. The sample has about 160,000 clones; approximately 86% are singletons. There are 18 residues in the CDR3. Trimming took 2 bases from V and 6 from J; bases not matched to a gene: 12. Germline CDR1 reads SGHTA; CDR2 reads FQGNSA. This sequence joins TRBV7-2 and TRBJ2-1; 11 nucleotides match TRBD2. The clonotype originates from a woman older than 75 with active or convalescent COVID-19. The sequenced material came from peripheral blood. This chain's CDR3 is CASSLFPTSGIQGNEQFF. For the CDR3, the DNA is TGTGCCAGCAGCTTATTCCCGACTAGCGGGATCCAGGGCAATGAGCAGTTCTTC.